The rows below give T cell receptor beta chains drawn from one sample of a study of vaccination effects on CD4 cells after COVID-19. This table comes from immunoSEQ multiplex PCR, and its TCRdb copy is limited to in-frame clones, with some not included. The sample has over 80,000 clones, roughly 80% seen once; the top ten hold approximately 1%. Their recognized antigens are unknown. Material: CD4+ T cells from PBMCs cultured with HCoV-OC43 spike peptides, obtained after COVID-19 vaccination. The source of these receptors is a human donor who received a COVID-19 vaccine. The CDR3 runs from the conserved cysteine through the conserved F or W. Clone size is not always given. Where it is, it says once, few, many or a class for expanded clones.

clone_size j_call v_call cdr3_aa
. TRBJ2-4 TRBV2 CASSVEGPGVQYF
. TRBJ2-5 TRBV4-2 CASSQGVAGSQETQYF
. TRBJ2-5 TRBV24-1 CATQDGRTVETQYF
once TRBJ1-5 TRBV19 CASSPRGGRITSNQPQHF
. TRBJ2-5 TRBV25-1 CASSASGTSPQQYF
. TRBJ2-2 TRBV7-8 CASSRGSPPGELFF
. TRBJ1-2 TRBV5-1 CASSIGDYGYTF
. TRBJ2-2 TRBV27 CASSLTWRSGELFF
. TRBJ1-4 TRBV5-1 CASSLLGTADNEKLFF
. TRBJ1-1 TRBV5-6 CASSSRQGSTEAFF
. TRBJ2-4 TRBV27 CASTPFGQGIVQNIQYF
. TRBJ2-1 TRBV6-5 CASSYSRQGKYNEQFF
. TRBJ1-5 TRBV7-3 CASSLDSNQPQHF
. TRBJ2-5 TRBV28 CASSPLTAPGTQYF
. TRBJ1-4 TRBV29-1 CSIRRDTEKLFF
. TRBJ1-4 TRBV12-3/TRBV12-4 CASSYPAEKLFF
. TRBJ1-1 TRBV30 CAWSVPDQMNTEAFF
few TRBJ1-4 TRBV29-1 CSVVTANEKLFF
. TRBJ2-2 TRBV18 CASSPSGTGELFF
. TRBJ2-5 TRBV5-1 CASSPVGETQYF
few TRBJ1-1 TRBV29-1 CSVEGRRYSEAFF
few TRBJ1-6 TRBV6-5 CASKLTGVLNSPLHF
once TRBJ1-2 TRBV5-1 CASSLAPGVNYGYTF
. TRBJ1-5 TRBV5-1 CASSLGGGGGSNQPQHF
. TRBJ1-3 TRBV20-1 CSASTGQYGNTIYF
. TRBJ2-2 TRBV5-1 CASSLRSGRDTGELFF
once TRBJ1-1 TRBV5-1 CASSRGGAGTEAFF
. TRBJ2-3 TRBV27 CASSSYDSTDTQYF
. TRBJ2-2 TRBV5-4 CASSTGYTGELFF
. TRBJ2-2 TRBV2 CASRADRAWTGELFF
. TRBJ2-1 TRBV25-1 CASRVAGGPYNEQFF
. TRBJ1-1 TRBV24-1 CATSDSKAGNTEAFF
. TRBJ1-2 TRBV4-3 CASSPQFGASYGYTF
. TRBJ2-5 TRBV2 CASSGDTRGGETQYF
once TRBJ2-1 TRBV7-2 CASSPDTYNEQFF
. TRBJ2-3 TRBV2 CASSVAGGFGTDTQYF
. TRBJ2-2 TRBV7-3 CASSRDRVGTGELFF
few TRBJ1-1 TRBV5-1 CASSLIGGANTEAFF
once TRBJ2-5 TRBV2 CASSERLAWETQYF
. TRBJ1-1 TRBV3-1/TRBV3-2 CASSLGTSTEAFF
. TRBJ2-5 TRBV2 CATEREKETQYF
. TRBJ2-6 TRBV5-1 CASSLVGGSGANVLTF
. TRBJ2-1 TRBV3-1/TRBV3-2 CASSQAWGYNEQFF
. TRBJ1-1 TRBV27 CASSRGTGRRAGTEAFF
. TRBJ2-3 TRBV4-1 CASSQEDGALAGVGDTQYF
. TRBJ2-2 TRBV7-2 CASSLAGLPWAGELFF
. TRBJ1-2 TRBV4-3 CASSQRQGAGGYTF
few TRBJ1-4 TRBV3-1/TRBV3-2 CASSQGRTGRWF